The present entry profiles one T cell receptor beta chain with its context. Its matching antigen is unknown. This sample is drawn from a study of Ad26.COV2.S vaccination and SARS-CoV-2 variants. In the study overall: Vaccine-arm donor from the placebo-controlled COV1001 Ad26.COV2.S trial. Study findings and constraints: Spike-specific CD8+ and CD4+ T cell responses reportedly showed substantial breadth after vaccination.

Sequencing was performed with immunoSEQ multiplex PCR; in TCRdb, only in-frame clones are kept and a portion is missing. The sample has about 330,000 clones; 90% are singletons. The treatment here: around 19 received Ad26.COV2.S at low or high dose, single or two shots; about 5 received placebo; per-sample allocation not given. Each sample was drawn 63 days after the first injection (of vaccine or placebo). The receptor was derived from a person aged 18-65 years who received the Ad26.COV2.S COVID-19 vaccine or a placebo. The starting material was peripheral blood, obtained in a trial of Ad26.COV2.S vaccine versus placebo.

The CDR3 region has the DNA TGTGCCAGCAGCTTACAAGGGGCCGGGCAGCCCCAGCATTTT. Its protein is CASSLQGAGQPQHF. The genes are TRBV7-2 and TRBJ1-5; D possibly corresponds to TRBD1 (5 bases). This CDR3 has 14 amino acids. Germline V lookup: CDR1 SGHTA, CDR2 FQGNSA. The ends were cut back, 2 bases at V and 7 bases at J, with 12 bases in the middle.